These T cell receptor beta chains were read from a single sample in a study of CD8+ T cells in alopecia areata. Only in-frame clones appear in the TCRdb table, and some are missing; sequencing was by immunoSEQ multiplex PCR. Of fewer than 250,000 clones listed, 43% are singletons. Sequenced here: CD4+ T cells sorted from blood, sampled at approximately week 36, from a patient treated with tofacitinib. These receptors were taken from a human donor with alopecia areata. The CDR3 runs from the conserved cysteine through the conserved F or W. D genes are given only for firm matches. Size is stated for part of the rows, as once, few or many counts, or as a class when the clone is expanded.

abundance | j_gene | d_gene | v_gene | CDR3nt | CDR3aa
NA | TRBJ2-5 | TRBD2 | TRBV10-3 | TGTGCCATCGCGTGGCGGGAGGGAGAGACCCAGTACTTC | CAIAWREGETQYF
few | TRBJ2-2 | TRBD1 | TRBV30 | TGTGCCTGTTCCCGACAGGGGGCCGGGGAGCTGTTTTTT | CACSRQGAGELFF
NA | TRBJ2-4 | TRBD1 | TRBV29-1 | TGCAGCGTCCGGGACAGGCGAGCCAAAAACATTCAGTACTTC | CSVRDRRAKNIQYF
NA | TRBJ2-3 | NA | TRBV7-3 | TGTGCCAGCAGCCTAGGGACTGCAGATACGCAGTATTTT | CASSLGTADTQYF
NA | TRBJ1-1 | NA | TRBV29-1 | TGCAGCGGGGGGGCCTTCAATGAAGCTTTCTTT | CSGGAFNEAFF
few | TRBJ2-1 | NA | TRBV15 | TGTGCCACCAAACAGACAGTGACGAATTTTTATGAGCAGTTCTTC | CATKQTVTNFYEQFF
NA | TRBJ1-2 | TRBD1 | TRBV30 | TGTGCCTTAACACCGGGACAGGGGATTAACTATGGCTACACCTTC | CALTPGQGINYGYTF
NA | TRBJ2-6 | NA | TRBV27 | TGTGCCAGCACCAGCTTGGGCTCTGGGGCCAACGTCCTGACTTTC | CASTSLGSGANVLTF
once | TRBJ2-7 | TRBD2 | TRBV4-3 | TGCGCCAGCAGCCGAGGACTAGCGGGTTACGAGCAGTACTTC | CASSRGLAGYEQYF
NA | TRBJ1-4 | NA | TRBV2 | TGTGCCAGCAGCCCAACAGGGTCAACTAATGAAAAACTGTTTTTT | CASSPTGSTNEKLFF
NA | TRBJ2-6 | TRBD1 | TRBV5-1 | TGCGCCAGCAGAGGGTCCGGACAGGGTTCGGGGGCCAACGTCCTGACTTTC | CASRGSGQGSGANVLTF
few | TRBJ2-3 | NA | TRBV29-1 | TGCAGCGGTGCGGCCTTAACTAGCACAGATACGCAGTATTTT | CSGAALTSTDTQYF
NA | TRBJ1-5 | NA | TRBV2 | TGTGCCAGCAGCAAAGAACAGACAGTTAGCAATCAGCCCCAGCATTTT | CASSKEQTVSNQPQHF
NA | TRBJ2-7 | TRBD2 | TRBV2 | TGTGCCAGCAGTCGGGCGGGAGCTGCCTCCGAGCAGTACTTC | CASSRAGAASEQYF
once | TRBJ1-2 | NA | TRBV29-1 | TGCAGCGTGGGGGAGGGGGTCGCCTCGGGCTACACCTTC | CSVGEGVASGYTF
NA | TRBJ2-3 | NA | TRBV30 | TGTGCCTGGAGTGTTTTCGGGAGCAACACAGATACGCAGTATTTT | CAWSVFGSNTDTQYF